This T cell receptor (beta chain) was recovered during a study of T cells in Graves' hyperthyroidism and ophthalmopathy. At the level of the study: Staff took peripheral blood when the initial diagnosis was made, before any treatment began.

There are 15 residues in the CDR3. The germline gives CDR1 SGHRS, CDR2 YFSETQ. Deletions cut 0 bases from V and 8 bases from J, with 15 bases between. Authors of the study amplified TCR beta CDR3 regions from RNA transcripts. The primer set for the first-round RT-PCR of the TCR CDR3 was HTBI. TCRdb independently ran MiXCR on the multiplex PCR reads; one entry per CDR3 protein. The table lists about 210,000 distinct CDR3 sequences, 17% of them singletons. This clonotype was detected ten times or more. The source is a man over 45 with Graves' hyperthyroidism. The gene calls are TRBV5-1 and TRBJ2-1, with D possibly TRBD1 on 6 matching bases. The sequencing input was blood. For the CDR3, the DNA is TGCGCCAGCAGCTTGGGTTTCGAGGGGGTACATGAGCAGTTCTTC. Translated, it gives CASSLGFEGVHEQFF. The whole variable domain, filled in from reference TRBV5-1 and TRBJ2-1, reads KAGVTQTPRYLIKTRGQQVTLSCSPISGHRSVSWYQQTPGQGLQFLFEYFSETQRNKGNFPGRFSGRQFSNSRSEMNVSTLELGDSALYLCASSLGFEGVHEQFFGPGTRLTVL.